This T cell receptor (beta chain) was captured in a study of tumor and adjacent non-tumor tissue in lung cancer. Study-wide background: Each sample yielded 3.5 million to 5 million productive TCRbeta reads on average.

The template was RNA from unsorted bulk tissue. The normal lung tissue was taken more than 3 cm from the tumor edge. The CDR3 has 12 amino acids. Germline assignment: CDR1 SEHNR and CDR2 FQNEAQ (reference sequence). V lost 5 bases and J 4 bases, leaving 6 bases between the germline ends. Three rounds of nested PCR, following a modified ARM-PCR protocol, produced the TCRbeta library. In TCRdb, the multiplex PCR reads were re-called with MiXCR into one record per CDR3 protein. The sample has some 80,000 distinct CDR3 sequences; about 80% are singletons. This clonotype was seen at least ten times. J is TRBJ1-5 and V is TRBV7-9; no clear D. This TCR was sampled from a man between 70 and 80 years old with non-small cell lung cancer. The sample consisted of distant non-tumor lung tissue. The CDR3 bases are TGTGCCAGCAGCGTTGATAATCAGCCCCAGCATTTT. It encodes CASSVDNQPQHF.